The clone carrying this TCR beta chain has only a few counts. Sequenced by immunoSEQ multiplex PCR; TCRdb stores in-frame clones only, minus some. The sample consists of roughly 28,000 clones, around 86% of them appearing once. The sample originates from a study of blood T cell repertoires in COVID-19. The CDR3 spans 15 residues. V dropped 0 bases and J dropped 3 bases, with 9 bases sitting between them. Germline-derived CDR1 and CDR2 are SGHRS and YFSETQ. The origin of this receptor is an older man with acute or convalescent COVID-19. Sequenced sample: peripheral blood. The gene calls are TRBV5-1 and TRBJ2-2; a possible D gene is TRBD1 (5 bases). CDR3 sequence (DNA): TGCGCCAGCAGCTTGGAAATCAGGGACACCGGGGAGCTGTTTTTT. It specifies CASSLEIRDTGELFF. Full variable domain (missing parts from reference TRBV5-1 and TRBJ2-2): KAGVTQTPRYLIKTRGQQVTLSCSPISGHRSVSWYQQTPGQGLQFLFEYFSETQRNKGNFPGRFSGRQFSNSRSEMNVSTLELGDSALYLCASSLEIRDTGELFFGEGSRLTVL.